The clone carrying this T cell receptor (beta chain) was seen many times. Prior to thyroid surgery, none of the patients had received any treatment. This record comes from a study of metastatic and nonmetastatic thyroid tumors. Study as a whole: Both malignant and benign thyroid patients supplied peripheral blood and tumor or nodule tissue samples, across which the repertoires of these patients were then compared.

TCRdb re-processed the PCR reads through MiXCR. This sample has about 39,000 clones, with roughly a sixth found just once. The origin of this receptor is a female donor with papillary thyroid cancer or a benign thyroid nodule (not recorded which). Some clones in this sample may be carry-over from other donors' samples. Sequencing was done on a sample of blood.

DNA for the CDR3: TGTGCCAGCAGCGAAACAGGGTACTATGGCTACACCTTC. The encoded protein is CASSETGYYGYTF. The V call is TRBV27, the J call TRBJ1-2, with D possibly TRBD1 on 6 matching bases. Trimming took off 6 bases at V and 3 bases at J, with 11 bases between the two ends. Germline CDR1 and CDR2: MNHEY and SMNVEV (reference sequence). The CDR3 totals 13 residues.